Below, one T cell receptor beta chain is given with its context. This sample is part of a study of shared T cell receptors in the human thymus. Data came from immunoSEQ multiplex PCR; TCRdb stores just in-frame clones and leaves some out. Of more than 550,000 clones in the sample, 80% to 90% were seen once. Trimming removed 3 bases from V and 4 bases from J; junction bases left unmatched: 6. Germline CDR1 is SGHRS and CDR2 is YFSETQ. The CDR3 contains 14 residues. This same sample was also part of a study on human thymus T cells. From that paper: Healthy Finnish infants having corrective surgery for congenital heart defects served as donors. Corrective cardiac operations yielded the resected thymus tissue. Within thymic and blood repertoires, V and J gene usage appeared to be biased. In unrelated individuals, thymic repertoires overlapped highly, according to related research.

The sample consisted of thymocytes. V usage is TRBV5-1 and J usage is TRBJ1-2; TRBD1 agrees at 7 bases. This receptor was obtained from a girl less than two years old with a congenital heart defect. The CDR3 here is CASSSDRDLYGYTF. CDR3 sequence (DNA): TGCGCCAGCAGCTCCGACAGGGACCTCTATGGCTACACCTTC.